This TCR beta chain was sequenced in a study of shared clonotypes between healthy human individuals. Findings of the study overall: All-four-donor shared clonotypes had higher generation probabilities than non-shared clonotypes did.

The CDR3 sequence is 10 residues long. V lost 8 bases and J lost 5, with 6 bases in between. Germline values: CDR1 MGHDK, CDR2 SYGVNS. Here immunoSEQ multiplex PCR was the method, and the copy in TCRdb shows in-frame clones only, minus some. This table has some 800,000 clones, over 90% appearing once. A word on this clone: The antigen is unknown.

Naive CD8 cells lacked CD45RO and underwent positive selection for CCR7, leaving out terminally differentiated effector memory CD45RA+ cells. The sample comprised naive CD8+ T cells sorted from blood. The TCR sequence derives from a man in his thirties or forties in good health. This rearrangement joins TRBV25-1 to TRBJ2-5; no firm D call. The CDR3 bases are TGTGCCAGCCATGCGGAGACCCAGTACTTC. Amino acid sequence: CASHAETQYF.